This T cell receptor (beta chain) was identified during a study of cytomegalovirus exposure and HLA in healthy donors. The V and J ends lost 5 bases and 1 base, in that order; junction bases with no gene match: 5. The CDR3 contains 14 residues. CDR1 is KGHSH, CDR2 LQKENI, per germline. PCR primers comprised 60 Vbeta and 13 Jbeta primers. TCRdb's copy holds only in-frame clones and misses some; the assay was immunoSEQ multiplex PCR. The sample lists about 200,000 clones, roughly 80% occurring once. Study findings and constraints: Most of the CMV-associated TCR beta chains (in a later analysis) appeared to be HLA-restricted. Indistinguishable V segments, including TRBV6-2 and TRBV6-3, were excluded.

Worth noting for this clone: Its specificity is not known.

The donors were healthy bone marrow donors. This receptor was taken from a man over 45 in good health and CMV-seronegative. The chain couples TRBV18 to TRBJ2-7; TRBD1 aligns across 7 bases. The source material was PBMCs. As DNA, the CDR3 is TGTGCCAGCTCAAGGGGACAGTCTTCCTACGAGCAGTACTTC. Amino acid sequence: CASSRGQSSYEQYF.